This T cell receptor (beta chain) was documented in a study of blood T cell repertoires in COVID-19 (dated by TCRdb to the early 2020s). Broadly, across the study: Samples from collaborators originated in the United States, Italy and Spain and spanned both the acute and convalescent phases of COVID-19. The material from the prospective study consisted of cDNA or gDNA derived from T cells, B-cell-depleted T cells, or PBMCs. Deeply sampled blood TCRbeta repertoires from subjects exposed to, actively infected with, or recovered from COVID-19 were included in the dataset. The repertoires were released in a freely available public database meant as a resource for research on the immune response to SARS-CoV-2. Samples came from the ongoing ImmuneRACE study (first 160 participants) plus 1,254 subjects from 6 global collaborators. Nearly every sample came with metadata listing a de-identified subject ID, COVID-19 status, age in years and sex. Where HLA class I and class II types were available, the types were taken from metadata supplied by the sample provider, not from assay-based typing. Study-wide findings and limitations: The amount of clinical and demographic metadata varied by source and participant and was provided uncurated.

Including the terminal cysteine and phenylalanine, the CDR3 comprises 16 residues. CDR3 DNA is the only sequence kept; it has 48 bases, read in frame from the first base. The germline V gene provides CDR1 SGHVS and CDR2 FNYEAQ. Relative to germline, V is 2 bases shorter and J is 3 bases shorter, with 15 bases between their ends. Comment on this clone: Its antigen target is currently unknown. Nothing much larger sits one base from this clone, and base qualities are not available.

Participants in the prospective study were enrolled through a virtual design, were aged about 18 to 89 years, and lived in some 24 United States geographic areas. To assign participants to cohorts, the prospective study relied on clinical history that participants themselves reported in a screening survey and a study questionnaire. ImmuneRACE Cohort 3 recovered participants were defined by two consecutive negative NP/OP PCR tests, healthcare professional clearance, or symptom resolution. In the prospective study, whole blood, serum and a nasopharyngeal or oropharyngeal swab were collected from each participant by mobile phlebotomists. Over an approximately 2-month period, participants in the prospective study had the option of providing additional blood draws and questionnaires. Prospective study blood samples were shipped either frozen or at room temperature before DNA extraction. TCRbeta CDR3 regions were amplified from genomic DNA using the immunoSEQ Assay, a bias-controlled multiplex PCR. Per the original workflow: The number of nucleated cells in each sample was estimated by amplification of reference gene primers within the assay. To quantify the absolute abundance of each unique TCRbeta CDR3 rearrangement, sequence reads were collapsed and filtered. For each sample, productive Simpson clonality was calculated as the square root of Simpson's diversity index across productive rearrangements. Imported from immuneACCESS, the table was reduced by TCRdb to in-frame sequences with V and J called. These copies leave out some clones; in studies compared against another copy, an unresolved V gene accounts for under half, and the cause of the remainder is not known. The DNA was the basis for D and trimming; V, J and clone size are from that table. The sample table contains about 270,000 clones; only one count was recorded for around 90% of them. The ten biggest clones cover about 1% of the sample.

The chain joins TRBV7-6 to TRBJ2-3, with a tentative D gene TRBD1 over 5 matching bases. The sequenced sample consisted of PBMCs or T cells enriched from blood (not recorded which). This TCR came from a woman in her thirties who had recovered from COVID-19. This receptor carries the CDR3 CASSLTARARTDTQYF. At the DNA level, the sequence is TGTGCCAGCAGCTTAACGGCCAGGGCGCGTACAGATACGCAGTATTTT.